These 18 T cell receptor beta chains came from one sample sequenced in a study of cytomegalovirus exposure and HLA in healthy donors. The PCR contained 60 Vbeta and 13 Jbeta primers. Generated by immunoSEQ multiplex PCR, the TCRdb table keeps only in-frame clones and is missing some. The sample lists about 190,000 clones; approximately 80% were seen once. The specimen sequenced was PBMCs. These receptors all stem from a woman aged 25 to 39 in good health and CMV-seropositive.

The chain is built from TRBV9 and TRBJ2-6; D not certain. Germline values: CDR1 SGDLS, CDR2 YYNGEE. This CDR3 has 15 amino acids. The germline V and J ends were trimmed by 3 bases and 0 bases, with 7 bases remaining between them. The CDR3 DNA follows: TGTGCCAGCAGCGCGTTCCCCTCTGGGGCCAACGTCCTGACTTTC. It is translated as CASSAFPSGANVLTF.

This sequence joins TRBV19 and TRBJ1-5; weak D call: TRBD1 (6 bases). V was shortened by 3 bases and J by 5 bases, with 11 bases between the two germline ends. This CDR3 contains 14 residues. Germline V gene sequence: CDR1 LNHDA, CDR2 SQIVND (reference sequence). The CDR3 reads CASSIGGGDQPQHF. DNA for the CDR3: TGTGCCAGTAGTATCGGCGGGGGCGATCAGCCCCAGCATTTT.

The chain carries TRBV4-2 and TRBJ1-3, with D possibly TRBD1 on 5 matching bases. The CDR3 is 16 residues long. Trimming cost V 4 bases and J 4 bases, with 17 bases left between them. Germline V CDR1 and CDR2: LGHNA, YNFKEQ. The DNA for the CDR3 is TGTGCCAGCAGCCTCCGGACGGGGGTGATCGGAAACACCATATATTTT. Translating gives CASSLRTGVIGNTIYF.

This rearrangement joins TRBV29-1 to TRBJ2-7; 14 bases agree with TRBD2. V lost 6 bases and J lost 2; bases outside the gene matches: 6. CDR3 length equals 15 residues. Germline CDR1 SQVTM, CDR2 ANQGSEA. The CDR3 DNA reads TGCAGCGTCTTACGACTAGCGGGAGGGACCTACGAGCAGTACTTC. This translates into CSVLRLAGGTYEQYF.

This clone was seen a single time. The rearrangement uses TRBV5-6 and TRBJ2-5; tentatively, D is TRBD1 (5 bases). Germline V lookup: CDR1 SGHDT, CDR2 YYEEEE. V lost 2 bases, J lost 4 bases, and 9 bases lay in between. The CDR3 extends over 13 amino acids. In DNA, the CDR3 is TGTGCCAGCAGCTTCGCCAGGGTAGAGACCCAGTACTTC. Protein product: CASSFARVETQYF.

This sequence joins TRBV19 and TRBJ1-2; 9 bases fit TRBD1. Per germline, CDR1 LNHDA and CDR2 SQIVND (reference sequence). With V trimmed by 0 bases and J by 5 bases, 7 bases remained unmatched. This CDR3 comprises 16 residues. Written as DNA, the CDR3 is TGTGCCAGTAGTATAGATGGACCCGGACAGGGGTATGGCTACACCTTC. Translated: CASSIDGPGQGYGYTF.

The rearrangement uses TRBV28 and TRBJ1-2; weak D call: TRBD1 (6 bases). The germline V gene has CDR1 MDHEN and CDR2 SYDVKM. This CDR3 has 14 amino acids. Deletions cut 10 bases from V and 4 bases from J, with 19 bases between. The CDR3 protein is CATPATRGAYGYTF. Written as DNA, the CDR3 is TGTGCCACTCCCGCCACCAGGGGCGCCTATGGCTACACCTTC.

The chain links TRBV5-1 to TRBJ2-7; D call uncertain. The CDR3 spans 14 residues. V was shortened by 4 bases and J by 5 bases, with 16 bases between the two germline ends. Per germline, CDR1 SGHRS and CDR2 YFSETQ. For the CDR3, the DNA is TGCGCCAGCAGCCTCAACGCGGATTCTCACGAGCAGTACTTC. As protein: CASSLNADSHEQYF.

CDR3 residues: CASSLGPSGGASNEQFF. The CDR3 DNA is TGCGCCAGCAGCTTGGGCCCTAGCGGGGGGGCCAGTAATGAGCAGTTCTTC. This sequence joins TRBV5-1 and TRBJ2-1, with 12 positions matching TRBD2. The CDR3 loop spans 17 amino acids. V shed 0 bases and J 7 bases; nucleotides not matched to a gene: 8. Per the germline V gene, CDR1 is SGHRS and CDR2 is YFSETQ.

The J gene is TRBJ2-2, the V gene TRBV5-1; a possible D gene is TRBD2 (6 bases). CDR3 length: 15 amino acids. Germline CDR1 is SGHRS and CDR2 is YFSETQ. Trimming pared 6 bases from V and 3 bases from J, leaving 15 bases between. The chain's CDR3 is CASTPGLGDTGELFF. In nucleotides, the CDR3 is TGCGCCAGCACCCCGGGACTTGGGGACACCGGGGAGCTGTTTTTT.

This chain connects TRBV2 to TRBJ1-2; D possibly corresponds to TRBD1 (5 bases). This CDR3 spans 13 amino acids. The germline V gene encodes CDR1 SNHLY and CDR2 FYNNEI. The V end lost 4 bases, the J end lost 8 bases, and 14 bases lay between the germline ends. CDR3 in amino acids: CASSVSRARGYTF. The CDR3 nucleotides read TGTGCCAGCAGTGTCTCCAGGGCGCGCGGCTACACCTTC.

The genes are TRBV5-1 and TRBJ1-2; 9 bases agree with TRBD1. Trimming cost V 3 bases and J 4 bases; bases outside gene matches: 7. Germline-derived CDR1 and CDR2 are SGHRS and YFSETQ. The CDR3 runs 15 residues. The CDR3 DNA reads as TGCGCCAGCAGCTCGGGACAGGGTTCCGGCTATGGCTACACCTTC. It is translated as CASSSGQGSGYGYTF.

The chain recombines TRBV19 with TRBJ2-3; possibly TRBD2 for D (5 bases). This CDR3 comprises 16 residues. V was clipped by 5 bases and J by 0 bases, with 15 bases between them. The germline CDR1 and CDR2 sequences are LNHDA and SQIVND (reference sequence). The CDR3 DNA is TGTGCCAGTAGTGATGACTGGACGGGAAGCACAGATACGCAGTATTTT. This translates into CASSDDWTGSTDTQYF.

Comments on this clone: One end of the junction varies from germline; a read error may be responsible. The genes are TRBV7-9 and TRBJ1-1; 9 positions match TRBD1. In germline, CDR1 is SEHNR, CDR2 FQNEAQ (reference sequence). This CDR3 has 16 amino acids. CDR3 sequence: CSSSLEGTGLGTEAFF. In DNA, the CDR3 is TGTTCCAGCAGCTTAGAGGGGACAGGGTTGGGCACTGAAGCTTTCTTT.

This sequence joins TRBV7-9 and TRBJ1-2, with a possible D match to TRBD1 (5 bases). V was cut by 5 bases and J by 8 bases, with 15 bases left in between. The CDR3 has 13 residues. Germline V lookup: CDR1 SEHNR, CDR2 FQNEAQ (reference sequence). The CDR3 nucleotides read TGTGCCAGCAGCCTAAGGGACTTTGTGGGCTACACCTTC. This sequence encodes CASSLRDFVGYTF.

The chain is built from TRBV30 and TRBJ1-4; D is unclear. Germline V CDR1 and CDR2: GTSNPN, SVGIG (reference sequence). V was clipped by 0 bases and J by 7 bases, with 6 bases between them. The CDR3 length is 12 residues. CDR3 protein: CAWSVTAEKLFF. The DNA for the CDR3 is TGTGCCTGGAGTGTAACAGCTGAAAAACTGTTTTTT.

This sequence joins TRBV11-2 and TRBJ2-3; TRBD2 might be the D (5 bases). The CDR3 runs to 12 residues. The ends were cut back, 6 bases at V and 1 base at J, with 5 bases in the middle. CDR1 and CDR2 (germline): SGHAT, FQNNGV. CDR3 bases: TGTGCCAGCAGGCGGGGCACAGATACGCAGTATTTT. Amino acid sequence: CASRRGTDTQYF.

The J gene is TRBJ2-3, the V gene TRBV5-1; 9 nucleotides match TRBD1. The V segment lost 2 bases and the J segment 6 bases; nucleotides outside the gene matches: 4. This CDR3 is built from 14 residues. The V gene's germline CDR1 is SGHRS and CDR2 YFSETQ. The CDR3 nucleotides read TGCGCCAGCAGCTTTGGACAGGGGCAGGATACGCAGTATTTT. As protein: CASSFGQGQDTQYF.